This T cell receptor beta chain was sequenced for a study of neurological immune-mediated disorders. V gave up 6 bases and J gave up 7 bases, with 19 bases separating them. This CDR3 is built from 15 residues. Time point: longitudinal time-point 2. In its sample, this clonotype was seen many times. TCRdb independently ran MiXCR on the 5' RACE reads; one entry per CDR3 protein. The table shows approximately 31,000 distinct CDR3 sequences, with about an eighth occurring only once. The sequencing input was PBMCs. The rearrangement joins TRBV12-3 or TRBV12-4 to TRBJ2-1; D unclear. This receptor was taken from a woman aged 35 to 49 in good health. In nucleotides, the CDR3 is TGTGCCAGCAGCCTCGTTGAGGTAGCCTCAAATGAGCAGTTCTTC. Its protein is CASSLVEVASNEQFF.